A single sample gave rise to the 5 T cell receptor beta chains below, sequenced in a study of cytomegalovirus exposure and HLA in healthy donors. The study ran its PCR with 60 Vbeta and 13 Jbeta primers. Libraries were prepared by immunoSEQ multiplex PCR; TCRdb keeps only in-frame clonotypes and omits some of them. This sample has over 100,000 clones, with approximately 80% found just once. The sequencing input was PBMCs. These receptors all stem from a male donor in good health and CMV-seropositive.

This chain links TRBV4-2 with TRBJ2-7, with a tentative D call TRBD1 (6 bases). Deletions cut 5 bases from V and 5 bases from J, with 7 bases between. The CDR3 runs 11 residues. The germline V gene encodes CDR1 LGHNA and CDR2 YNFKEQ. Here the CDR3 reads CASSSGDEQYF. CDR3 DNA: TGTGCCAGCAGCTCAGGGGACGAGCAGTACTTC.

The table lists this clone with a few counts. The gene calls are TRBV5-6 and TRBJ1-2; the D is unclear. The CDR3 is made up of 13 amino acids. Between the trimmed V and J ends, which lost 4 bases and 7 bases, there was a span of 14 bases. Looked up from germline, CDR1 is SGHDT and CDR2 is YYEEEE. This CDR3 is CASSPPASGGYTF. For the CDR3, the DNA is TGTGCCAGCAGCCCACCGGCGTCGGGTGGCTACACCTTC.

The chain couples TRBV5-1 to TRBJ1-6; D remains ambiguous. CDR1 is SGHRS and CDR2 is YFSETQ in the germline V gene. Trimming took 4 bases from V and 9 from J, leaving 14 bases between them. This CDR3 has 14 residues. In DNA, the CDR3 is TGCGCCAGCAGCCCTAATACCCCGGGTTCACCCCTCCACTTT. Protein product: CASSPNTPGSPLHF.

The V call is TRBV6-5, the J call TRBJ1-2; the match to TRBD1 covers 7 bases. The CDR3 extends over 14 amino acids. Per germline, CDR1 MNHEY and CDR2 SVGAGI. The junction had 6 bases not matched to a gene; V was cut back by 6 bases and J by 2 bases. Here the CDR3 DNA reads TGTGCCAGCAGCCGGGACAGCACCAACTATGGCTACACCTTC. Amino acid sequence: CASSRDSTNYGYTF.

The V gene is TRBV7-9, the J gene TRBJ2-5, with TRBD2 matching 7 bases. CDR1 and CDR2 (germline): SEHNR, FQNEAQ (reference sequence). CDR3 size: 13 residues. V lost 3 bases and J lost 7; bases outside the gene matches: 5. The CDR3 DNA reads as TGTGCCAGCAGCTTGGCGGGAGATGGGACCCAGTACTTC. Amino acid sequence: CASSLAGDGTQYF.